This TCR beta chain comes out of a study of cytomegalovirus exposure and HLA in healthy donors. Germline CDR1 and CDR2: MNHEY and SVGAGI. The CDR3 consists of 16 residues. The ends lost 1 base at V and 2 bases at J; junction bases unmatched: 5. This clone was found a few times. The PCR used 60 Vbeta and 13 Jbeta primers. Using immunoSEQ multiplex PCR, the repertoire was profiled, and TCRdb retains in-frame clones only, with some absent. The table lists hundreds of thousands of clones, more than 55% of them singletons. The receptor was isolated from a female donor in good health and CMV-seronegative. The sequencing sample was made of PBMCs. The chain combines TRBV6-5 with TRBJ2-3; 8 nucleotides agree with TRBD1. The CDR3 loop reads CASSYFQGAHTDTQYF. The CDR3 DNA follows: TGTGCCAGCAGTTACTTTCAGGGGGCCCACACAGATACGCAGTATTTT.